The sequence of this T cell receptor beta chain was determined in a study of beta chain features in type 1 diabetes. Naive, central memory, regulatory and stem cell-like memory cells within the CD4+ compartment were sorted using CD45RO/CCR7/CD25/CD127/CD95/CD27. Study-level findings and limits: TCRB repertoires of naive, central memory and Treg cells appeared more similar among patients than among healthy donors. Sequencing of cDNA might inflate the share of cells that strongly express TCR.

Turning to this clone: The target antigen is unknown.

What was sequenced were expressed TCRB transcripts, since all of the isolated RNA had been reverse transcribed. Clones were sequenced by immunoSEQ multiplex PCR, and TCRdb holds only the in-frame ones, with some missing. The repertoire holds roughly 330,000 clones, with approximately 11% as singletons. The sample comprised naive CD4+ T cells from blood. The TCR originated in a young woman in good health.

The CDR3 region has the DNA TGTGCCAGCAGTTTAAGGGGCTCTGGAAACACCATATATTTT. It yields the protein CASSLRGSGNTIYF. V and J are TRBV28 and TRBJ1-3; a possible D gene is TRBD1 (5 bases). The CDR3 has 14 residues. Trimming removed 2 bases at V and 0 bases at J, with 5 bases between. CDR1 and CDR2 (germline): MDHEN, SYDVKM.